Shown below are 8 T cell receptor beta chains from a single sample sequenced in a study of spatial heterogeneity in lung cancer. TCRdb used MiXCR to reprocess the 5' RACE reads, holding one entry per CDR3 protein. The sample includes 20,000 to 30,000 distinct CDR3 sequences, around 5% seen only once; the top ten take 4.5% to 6.5%. Time point reported: sample taken at primary tumor resection. This specimen was PBMCs, taken at surgery. The source is a male donor with early-stage non-small cell lung cancer.

This clonotype showed up many times. The chain couples TRBV6-1 to TRBJ1-2, with 7 bases matching TRBD1. CDR3 length: 14 residues. V lost 6 bases, J lost 7 bases, and 11 bases stayed unmatched. Per the germline V gene, CDR1 is MNHNS and CDR2 is SASEGT. The CDR3 bases are TGTGCCAGCAGCACTGAACAGGGGTTCCGTGGCTACACCTTC. Translation: CASSTEQGFRGYTF.

This chain joins TRBV30 and TRBJ2-3, with 9 positions matching TRBD2. V lost 6 bases, J lost 4 bases, and 11 bases stayed unmatched. There are 15 residues in the CDR3. Germline V gene data show CDR1 as GTSNPN and CDR2 as SVGIG (reference sequence). The CDR3 coding sequence is TGTGCCTGCCATGCGGTTAGCGGGAGTCCAGATACGCAGTATTTT. The encoded protein is CACHAVSGSPDTQYF.

In this sample, this clonotype turned up many times. The chain joins TRBV28 to TRBJ1-2; 10 bases line up with TRBD1. Losses at the gene ends were 1 base for V and 2 bases for J; bases not matched to a gene: 4. The CDR3 contains 16 residues. The V gene's germline CDR1 is MDHEN and CDR2 SYDVKM. The CDR3 DNA reads TGTGCCAGCAGTTTATCAGGGGGACAGGGGAACTATGGCTACACCTTC. It yields the protein CASSLSGGQGNYGYTF.

This clonotype was detected many times. V usage is TRBV5-1 and J usage is TRBJ2-1, with D tentatively TRBD1 (5 bases). Trimming cost V 3 bases and J 0 bases, with 10 bases left between them. Germline V gives CDR1 SGHRS, CDR2 YFSETQ. This CDR3 spans 15 amino acids. CDR3 in amino acids: CASSSSGASYNEQFF. The CDR3, as DNA: TGCGCCAGCAGCTCTAGTGGGGCCTCCTACAATGAGCAGTTCTTC. Full variable domain (remainder filled in from reference TRBV5-1 and TRBJ2-1): KAGVTQTPRYLIKTRGQQVTLSCSPISGHRSVSWYQQTPGQGLQFLFEYFSETQRNKGNFPGRFSGRQFSNSRSEMNVSTLELGDSALYLCASSSSGASYNEQFFGPGTRLTVL.

This clonotype was counted ten times or more. J is TRBJ2-5 and V is TRBV6-4, with TRBD1 matching over 7 bases. The CDR3 covers 14 residues. Per the germline V gene, CDR1 is MRHNA and CDR2 is SNTAGT. The V gene end was trimmed by 3 bases and the J gene end by 7 bases; junction bases not matched to a gene: 8. In DNA form, the CDR3 reads TGTGCCAGCAGTGAGTCCGGGACAGAGGGGACCCAGTACTTC. Protein product: CASSESGTEGTQYF.

Note on this clonotype: A read error may be the cause here, since a much bigger clone is one base away. The rearrangement uses TRBV4-1 and TRBJ2-1, with 7 positions matching TRBD2. The CDR3 has 15 residues. J lost 9 bases, V lost 1 base, and 9 bases had no gene match. Germline CDR1 reads MGHRA; CDR2 reads YSYEKL. CDR3 residues: CASSQGRGRAPEQFF. The CDR3 DNA sequence: TGCGCCAGCAGCCAAGGACGGGGGAGGGCTCCTGAGCAGTTCTTC.

This clonotype is medium-sized. The genes are TRBV5-1 and TRBJ2-5; possible D gene TRBD1, 6 bases. This CDR3 is built from 16 residues. Between the trimmed V and J ends, which lost 4 bases and 5 bases, there was a span of 21 bases. CDR1 is SGHRS and CDR2 is YFSETQ in the germline V gene. CDR3 region: CASSLNTGHTRETQYF. In DNA form, the CDR3 reads TGCGCCAGCAGCCTCAACACAGGGCATACGAGGGAGACCCAGTACTTC.

Ten or more counts support this clonotype. The chain has TRBV3-1 and TRBJ1-1; the D gene is possibly TRBD1 (5 bases). Germline V gene data show CDR1 as LGHDT and CDR2 as YNNKEL (reference sequence). The CDR3 consists of 14 residues. The ends were cut back, 5 bases at V and 2 bases at J, with 12 bases in the middle. CDR3 loop: CASSSQDRNTEAFF. The CDR3 DNA reads as TGTGCCAGCAGCTCACAGGACCGTAACACTGAAGCTTTCTTT.